Below are 30 T cell receptor beta chains sequenced from a single sample in a study of T cell repertoires in cytomegalovirus infection. TCRdb passed the reads through MiXCR, listing each CDR3 protein once. The table records some 680,000 distinct CDR3 sequences, 35% of them present only once. Sequences were obtained from PBMCs. The receptor source for this set is a human donor in good health (CMV status not recorded). Some clones in this sample may be carry-over from other donors' samples.

This clonotype was observed a few times. The V and J genes are TRBV19 and TRBJ1-3; D unresolved. Germline assignment: CDR1 LNHDA and CDR2 SQIVND (reference sequence). The V and J ends lost 9 bases and 4 bases respectively, with 22 bases between them. The CDR3 is 16 residues long. CDR3 loop: CASRTSEGRGGNTIYF. In nucleotides, the CDR3 is TGTGCCAGCCGAACCAGTGAGGGCCGTGGAGGAAACACCATATATTTT.

In its sample, this clonotype was seen many times. The chain couples TRBV5-1 to TRBJ2-1, with 9 bases fitting TRBD2. Germline assignment: CDR1 SGHRS and CDR2 YFSETQ. The CDR3 loop spans 14 amino acids. Unmatched junction bases numbered 8, after V lost 6 bases and J lost 7 bases. The DNA of the CDR3 is TGCGCCAGCACCGTTAGCGGGAGCGTTAATGAGCAGTTCTTC. Protein product: CASTVSGSVNEQFF.

This clonotype was counted only a few times. This chain uses TRBV27 with TRBJ1-5; the D gene is possibly TRBD1 (5 bases). The ends were cut back, 8 bases at V and 5 bases at J, with 10 bases in the middle. Germline V CDR1 and CDR2: MNHEY, SMNVEV (reference sequence). CDR3 length: 12 residues. This chain's CDR3 is CASGRGYQPQHF. The CDR3 DNA reads TGTGCCAGCGGTCGGGGGTATCAGCCCCAGCATTTT.

V is TRBV9 and J is TRBJ1-2, with a weak D call TRBD1 (6 bases). CDR3 length equals 14 residues. Trimming pared 3 bases from V and 3 bases from J, leaving 12 bases between. Germline CDR1 reads SGDLS; CDR2 reads YYNGEE. The CDR3 spells CASSAHREDYGYTF. The CDR3 DNA is TGTGCCAGCAGCGCCCACAGGGAAGACTATGGCTACACCTTC.

This clonotype was counted between two and nine times. The chain carries TRBV15 and TRBJ2-5; TRBD2 matches 12 bases. Germline loops: CDR1 LNHNV, CDR2 YYDKDF (reference sequence). Germline trimming cut 8 bases from V and 1 base from J; bases unmatched to any gene: 2. The CDR3 consists of 14 residues. CDR3 coding DNA: TGTGCCACCCAGACTAGCGGGGGCCAAGAGACCCAGTACTTC. As protein: CATQTSGGQETQYF.

This clonotype is a singleton in its sample. This sequence joins TRBV28 and TRBJ1-1; D ambiguous. The CDR3 has 13 residues. V lost 5 bases to trimming and J lost 4 bases, with 11 bases between them. CDR1 is MDHEN, CDR2 SYDVKM, per germline. CDR3 region: CASSIDTVTEAFF. In DNA, the CDR3 is TGTGCCAGCAGTATCGACACGGTCACTGAAGCTTTCTTT.

The chain recombines TRBV28 with TRBJ2-7; D uncertain. This CDR3 comprises 12 residues. CDR1 is MDHEN, CDR2 SYDVKM, per germline. V was trimmed by 0 bases and J by 2 bases, leaving 2 bases between them. The CDR3 loop reads CASSLWPYEQYF. In DNA form, the CDR3 reads TGTGCCAGCAGTTTATGGCCCTACGAGCAGTACTTC. Variable domain in full (rest from reference TRBV28 and TRBJ2-7): DVKVTQSSRYLVKRTGEKVFLECVQDMDHENMFWYRQDPGLGLRLIYFSYDVKMKEKGDIPEGYSVSREKKERFSLILESASTNQTSMYLCASSLWPYEQYFGPGTRLTVT.

To note about this clonotype: Compared with germline, one end of the junction differs, possibly owing to a read error. The CDR3 nucleotides are TGTGCCAGCAGTGAAGCTCCGGGACACCGGGGCCCGAATCAGCCCAAGCATTTT. This gives the protein CASSEAPGHRGPNQPKHF. The chain carries TRBV2 and TRBJ1-5, with a possible D match to TRBD1 (6 bases). In germline, CDR1 is SNHLY, CDR2 FYNNEI. The CDR3 loop spans 18 amino acids.

V and J are TRBV11-3 and TRBJ2-7; D assignment may be TRBD1 or TRBD2 (5 bases each). V gave up 7 bases and J gave up 6 bases, with 16 bases separating them. Germline V gives CDR1 SGHNT, CDR2 YENEEA. The CDR3 runs to 13 residues. The CDR3 here is CASNMRGSGEQYF. The DNA for the CDR3 is TGTGCCAGCAACATGAGGGGTTCTGGCGAGCAGTACTTC.

This clonotype was detected a few times. V gene TRBV4-1 combines with J gene TRBJ1-5, with 7 bases aligning to TRBD1. The CDR3 has 15 amino acids. CDR1 is MGHRA, CDR2 YSYEKL, per germline. J lost 7 bases, V lost 6 bases, and 12 bases had no gene match. Here the CDR3 DNA reads TGCGCCAGCAGTGGAGACAGGGTGGGGGGCCAGCCCCAGCATTTT. This gives the protein CASSGDRVGGQPQHF.

The rearrangement joins TRBV6-2 or TRBV6-3 to TRBJ1-1, with unresolved D. Germline V gives CDR1 MNHEY, CDR2 SVGEGT. This CDR3 has 13 residues. Trimming pared 4 bases from V and 7 bases from J, leaving 13 bases between. Written as DNA, the CDR3 is TGTGCCAGCAGTTTTCCGGACCGACGTGAAGCTTTCTTT. It is translated as CASSFPDRREAFF.

This clonotype showed up just a few times. The chain employs TRBV4-1 and TRBJ1-6; no clear D. V was pared by 3 bases and J by 7 bases, with 16 bases between. The germline V gene encodes CDR1 MGHRA and CDR2 YSYEKL. The CDR3 covers 16 residues. CDR3 residues: CASSQVASDPNSPLHF. The DNA for the CDR3 is TGCGCCAGCAGCCAGGTGGCTTCTGACCCCAATTCACCCCTCCACTTT.

The V gene is TRBV28, the J gene TRBJ2-7; D might be TRBD2 (5 bases). Deletions cut 2 bases from V and 2 bases from J, with 13 bases between. Germline CDR1 and CDR2: MDHEN and SYDVKM. This CDR3 is 15 amino acids long. The CDR3 region has the DNA TGTGCCAGCAGTTTAGTCCGGGGAAGGACCTACGAGCAGTACTTC. Translation: CASSLVRGRTYEQYF.

This clonotype was counted ten times or more. The chain has TRBV7-6 and TRBJ1-5; maybe TRBD1 (5 bases). V dropped 7 bases and J dropped 4 bases, with 17 bases sitting between them. This CDR3 has 15 amino acids. CDR1 is SGHVS and CDR2 is FNYEAQ in the germline V gene. In DNA, the CDR3 is TGTGCCAGCATCGAATTCCCGGGACCAAATCAGCCCCAGCATTTT. It encodes CASIEFPGPNQPQHF.

The chain employs TRBV4-2 and TRBJ2-1; 10 bases are a match to TRBD2. Losses at the gene ends were 1 base for V and 0 bases for J; bases not matched to a gene: 3. Germline V gene sequence: CDR1 LGHNA, CDR2 YNFKEQ. This CDR3 has 17 amino acids. In DNA, the CDR3 is TGTGCCAGCAGCCAAGGGACTAGCGGTAGCTCCTACAATGAGCAGTTCTTC. This translates into CASSQGTSGSSYNEQFF.

The rearrangement joins TRBV28 to TRBJ2-7; 7 positions agree with TRBD1. Germline lookup yields CDR1 MDHEN and CDR2 SYDVKM. The CDR3 has 14 residues. After removal of 5 bases from V and 5 bases from J, the junction contained 9 bases not matched to a gene. The CDR3 DNA is TGTGCCAGCAGTCGACAGGGCCTTATCCACGAGCAGTACTTC. This codes for CASSRQGLIHEQYF. The complete variable domain, with remaining parts taken from reference TRBV28 and TRBJ2-7, reads DVKVTQSSRYLVKRTGEKVFLECVQDMDHENMFWYRQDPGLGLRLIYFSYDVKMKEKGDIPEGYSVSREKKERFSLILESASTNQTSMYLCASSRQGLIHEQYFGPGTRLTVT.

This clonotype was seen a few times. V is TRBV28 and J is TRBJ2-1; TRBD2 matches 12 bases. This CDR3 comprises 15 residues. Germline V lookup: CDR1 MDHEN, CDR2 SYDVKM. V shed 6 bases and J 6 bases; nucleotides not matched to a gene: 6. CDR3 in amino acids: CASSQTSGRFNEQFF. CDR3 sequence (DNA): TGTGCCAGCAGCCAAACTAGCGGGAGGTTCAATGAGCAGTTCTTC. The full variable domain, completed using reference TRBV28 and TRBJ2-1, is DVKVTQSSRYLVKRTGEKVFLECVQDMDHENMFWYRQDPGLGLRLIYFSYDVKMKEKGDIPEGYSVSREKKERFSLILESASTNQTSMYLCASSQTSGRFNEQFFGPGTRLTVL.

Remarks on this clonotype: A junction boundary mismatches the germline segment, possibly from a read error. The CDR3 DNA is TGTTCCAGCAGCTTTCGGTCTTTCGACAGGGGAGATCCAAGGGTCGCCTACGAGCAGTATTTC. Its protein is CSSSFRSFDRGDPRVAYEQYF. The rearrangement uses TRBV7-8 and TRBJ2-7, with 8 positions matching TRBD1. The CDR3 length is 21 residues. Per the germline V gene, CDR1 is SGHVS and CDR2 is FQNEAQ.

Points on this clonotype: Because it lacks the conserved phenylalanine or tryptophan at the end, this CDR3 is likely a read error. The chain has TRBV28 and TRBJ2-5; 8 bases agree with TRBD1. The germline V gene has CDR1 MDHEN and CDR2 SYDVKM. Trimming removed 6 bases from V and 5 bases from J; junction bases left unmatched: 11. This CDR3 region has 15 residues. The CDR3 sequence: CASSPDGQGRETQYL. CDR3 nucleotide sequence: TGTGCCAGCAGCCCTGATGGACAGGGACGGGAGACCCAGTACTTG.

There are a few counts of this clonotype. The rearrangement joins TRBV19 to TRBJ2-7; the D is unclear. V lost 5 bases to trimming and J lost 1 base, with 12 bases between them. Looked up from germline, CDR1 is LNHDA and CDR2 is SQIVND (reference sequence). The CDR3 is made up of 14 amino acids. In DNA, the CDR3 is TGTGCCAGTAGTGTCTGGAAAACATCCTACGAGCAGTACTTC. Residues: CASSVWKTSYEQYF.

The V gene is TRBV28, the J gene TRBJ1-5; D might be TRBD1 (6 bases). V dropped 6 bases and J dropped 3 bases, with 21 bases sitting between them. This CDR3 is 17 amino acids long. Germline V gene data show CDR1 as MDHEN and CDR2 as SYDVKM. The CDR3, as DNA: TGTGCCAGCAGGCCCATGAGGGGCAGGGGACCCAATCAGCCCCAGCATTTT. Residues: CASRPMRGRGPNQPQHF.

At least ten counts were recorded for this clonotype. The V and J genes are TRBV7-8 and TRBJ2-7, with TRBD2 matching 9 bases. Germline V gene lookup returns CDR1 SGHVS and CDR2 FQNEAQ. The CDR3 covers 16 residues. V shed 1 base and J 4 bases; nucleotides not matched to a gene: 8. The CDR3 region has the DNA TGTGCCAGCAGCTTAGTGGCGGGGGGGCCCGGTTACGAGCAGTACTTC. It translates to CASSLVAGGPGYEQYF.

This clonotype was seen many times. The chain carries TRBV7-8 and TRBJ1-4, with a possible D match to TRBD1 (5 bases). V was clipped by 1 base and J by 7 bases, with 16 bases between them. Germline V CDR1 and CDR2: SGHVS, FQNEAQ. There are 16 residues in the CDR3. CDR3 sequence reads: CASSLERGGVGEKLFF. DNA of the CDR3: TGTGCCAGCAGCTTAGAGAGGGGTGGCGTCGGTGAAAAACTGTTTTTT. The complete variable domain, with remaining parts taken from reference TRBV7-8 and TRBJ1-4, reads GAGVSQSPRYKVAKRGQDVALRCDPISGHVSLFWYQQALGQGPEFLTYFQNEAQLDKSGLPSDRFFAERPEGSVSTLKIQRTQQEDSAVYLCASSLERGGVGEKLFFGSGTQLSVL.

The J gene is TRBJ2-1, the V gene TRBV6-1; 9 bases fit TRBD1. V lost 5 bases, J lost 9 bases, and 8 bases stayed unmatched. The CDR3 is 14 amino acids. Germline values: CDR1 MNHNS, CDR2 SASEGT. Here the CDR3 reads CASSPGTGSGEQFF. For the CDR3, the DNA is TGTGCCAGCAGTCCCGGGACAGGGAGCGGTGAGCAGTTCTTC.

The V gene is TRBV18, the J gene TRBJ1-6; tentative D call: TRBD1 (6 bases). The germline V gene encodes CDR1 KGHSH and CDR2 LQKENI. Trimming took off 0 bases at V and 6 bases at J, with 12 bases between the two ends. The CDR3 extends over 16 amino acids. The CDR3 here is CASSPPVGRGNSPLHF. In nucleotides, the CDR3 is TGTGCCAGCTCACCACCTGTAGGCAGGGGTAATTCACCCCTCCACTTT.

The V gene is TRBV5-1, the J gene TRBJ1-1; D remains unclear. V gave up 0 bases and J gave up 5 bases, with 11 bases separating them. Germline-derived CDR1 and CDR2 are SGHRS and YFSETQ. CDR3 length equals 14 residues. CDR3 amino acids: CASSLGFRVTEAFF. CDR3 in DNA: TGCGCCAGCAGCTTGGGGTTTAGGGTTACTGAAGCTTTCTTT.

This clonotype has a count of ten or more. The chain combines TRBV7-3 with TRBJ2-7; 8 bases map to TRBD2. This CDR3 contains 14 residues. CDR1 is SGHTA and CDR2 is FQGTGA in the germline V gene. V lost 4 bases, J lost 6 bases, and 8 bases stayed unmatched. CDR3 in amino acids: CASSSAGGQGEQYF. The CDR3, as DNA: TGTGCCAGCAGCTCCGCGGGGGGCCAAGGCGAGCAGTACTTC.

As for this clonotype: At one end the junction does not follow the germline gene, possibly because of a read error. The chain carries TRBV12-5 and TRBJ1-1, with 7 bases fitting TRBD1. CDR1 and CDR2 from the germline V gene are LGHNT and FRNRAP. There are 12 residues in the CDR3. CDR3 in amino acids: CSSGSSTGEAFF. The DNA of the CDR3 is TGTTCTAGTGGTTCGTCGACAGGGGAAGCTTTCTTT.

At least ten counts were recorded for this clonotype. The chain employs TRBV7-2 and TRBJ2-3; D gene uncertain. Germline loops: CDR1 SGHTA, CDR2 FQGNSA. V gave up 3 bases and J gave up 0 bases, with 7 bases separating them. The CDR3 has 14 amino acids. The DNA for the CDR3 is TGTGCCAGCAGCTTTAAACAAAGCACAGATACGCAGTATTTT. Its protein is CASSFKQSTDTQYF.

There are a few counts of this clonotype. CDR3 residues: CASSSEGQGLQYF. CDR3 sequence (DNA): TGTGCCAGCAGCTCAGAGGGGCAGGGCTTGCAGTACTTC. V gene TRBV28 combines with J gene TRBJ2-7, with D perhaps TRBD1 or TRBD2 (5 bases each). Between the trimmed V and J ends, which lost 6 bases and 9 bases, there was a span of 18 bases. The CDR3 runs 13 residues. In germline, CDR1 is MDHEN, CDR2 SYDVKM.